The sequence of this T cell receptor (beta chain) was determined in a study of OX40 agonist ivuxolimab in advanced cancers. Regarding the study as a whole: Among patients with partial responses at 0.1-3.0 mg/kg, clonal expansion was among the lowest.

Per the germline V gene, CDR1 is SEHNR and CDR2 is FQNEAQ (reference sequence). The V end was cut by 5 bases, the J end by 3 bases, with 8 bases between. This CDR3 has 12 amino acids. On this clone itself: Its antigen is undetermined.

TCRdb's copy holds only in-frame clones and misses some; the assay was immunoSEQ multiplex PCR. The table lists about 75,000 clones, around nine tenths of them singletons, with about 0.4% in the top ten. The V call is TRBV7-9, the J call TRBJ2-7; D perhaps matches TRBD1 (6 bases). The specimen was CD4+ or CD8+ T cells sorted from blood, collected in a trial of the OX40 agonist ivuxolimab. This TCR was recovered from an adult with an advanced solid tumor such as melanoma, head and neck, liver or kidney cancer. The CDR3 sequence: CASSIQGYEQYF. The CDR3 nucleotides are TGTGCCAGCAGCATACAGGGCTACGAGCAGTACTTC. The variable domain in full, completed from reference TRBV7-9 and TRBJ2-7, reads DTGVSQNPRHKITKRGQNVTFRCDPISEHNRLYWYRQTLGQGPEFLTYFQNEAQLEKSRLLSDRFSAERPKGSFSTLEIQRTEQGDSAMYLCASSIQGYEQYFGPGTRLTVT.